This is a list of T cell receptor beta chains from one sample in a study of vaccination effects on CD4 cells after COVID-19. Sequencing was performed with immunoSEQ multiplex PCR; in TCRdb, only in-frame clones are kept and a portion is missing. The data hold 24,000 or so clones, with 75% to 80% observed a single time. The antigens these receptors bind are not known. The source was CD4+ T cells from PBMCs cultured with HCoV-NL63 spike peptides, collected before COVID-19 vaccination. The receptor set was obtained from a human donor who had a prior SARS-CoV-2 infection. Each CDR3 is given with its conserved first and last residue. The D gene is left open where the match is weak. Clone size appears in some rows only: once, few, many, or a class for an expanded clone.

CDR3 protein: CASSQSAVSYNEQFF; CDR3 DNA: TGTGCCAGCAGCCAATCTGCGGTGAGTTACAATGAGCAGTTCTTC; V gene: TRBV3-1/TRBV3-2; D gene: NA; J gene: TRBJ2-1; clone size: NA
CDR3 protein: CASSPGTGYEQYF; CDR3 DNA: TGTGCCAGCAGCCCAGGGACAGGCTACGAGCAGTACTTC; V gene: TRBV3-1/TRBV3-2; D gene: TRBD1; J gene: TRBJ2-7; clone size: NA
CDR3 protein: CASSSPGLVHHYEQFF; CDR3 DNA: TGTGCCAGCAGTTCTCCGGGACTAGTACACCATTATGAGCAGTTCTTC; V gene: TRBV7-3; D gene: TRBD2; J gene: TRBJ2-1; clone size: NA
CDR3 protein: CASSLEGGVTEAFF; CDR3 DNA: TGTGCCAGCAGCTTGGAGGGGGGGGTCACTGAAGCTTTCTTT; V gene: TRBV7-6; D gene: NA; J gene: TRBJ1-1; clone size: NA
CDR3 protein: CASSGLAGVEETQYF; CDR3 DNA: TGTGCCAGCAGTGGGCTAGCGGGAGTGGAAGAGACCCAGTACTTC; V gene: TRBV2; D gene: TRBD2; J gene: TRBJ2-5; clone size: NA
CDR3 protein: CASSLSRDTQYF; CDR3 DNA: TGTGCCAGCAGCTTAAGTCGAGATACGCAGTATTTT; V gene: TRBV7-9; D gene: NA; J gene: TRBJ2-3; clone size: NA
CDR3 protein: CATTGREGTEAFF; CDR3 DNA: TGTGCCACCACGGGCAGGGAGGGGACTGAAGCTTTCTTT; V gene: TRBV2; D gene: NA; J gene: TRBJ1-1; clone size: NA
CDR3 protein: CAIPVGTTVPYEQYF; CDR3 DNA: TGTGCCATCCCGGTGGGGACAACTGTTCCCTACGAGCAGTACTTC; V gene: TRBV10-3; D gene: NA; J gene: TRBJ2-7; clone size: NA
CDR3 protein: CAISGSSGGAQETQYF; CDR3 DNA: TGTGCCATCAGTGGTTCGAGCGGGGGGGCCCAAGAGACCCAGTACTTC; V gene: TRBV10-3; D gene: TRBD2; J gene: TRBJ2-5; clone size: NA
CDR3 protein: CASSFTRNYGYTF; CDR3 DNA: TGCGCCAGCAGCTTCACAAGAAACTATGGCTACACCTTC; V gene: TRBV5-1; D gene: NA; J gene: TRBJ1-2; clone size: NA
CDR3 protein: CASSPGLPATQYF; CDR3 DNA: TGTGCCAGCAGCCCGGGCCTTCCTGCGACCCAGTACTTC; V gene: TRBV7-2; D gene: NA; J gene: TRBJ2-5; clone size: NA
CDR3 protein: CASAQRQVQETQYF; CDR3 DNA: TGCGCCAGCGCACAGAGACAGGTCCAAGAGACCCAGTACTTC; V gene: TRBV5-1; D gene: NA; J gene: TRBJ2-5; clone size: once
CDR3 protein: CASSPVSGGAWNIQYF; CDR3 DNA: TGTGCCAGCAGCCCCGTATCAGGGGGCGCTTGGAACATTCAGTACTTC; V gene: TRBV3-1/TRBV3-2; D gene: TRBD1; J gene: TRBJ2-4; clone size: NA
CDR3 protein: CAWSDSGNTIYF; CDR3 DNA: TGTGCCTGGAGCGATTCTGGAAACACCATATATTTT; V gene: TRBV30; D gene: NA; J gene: TRBJ1-3; clone size: NA
CDR3 protein: CASSFRYEQYF; CDR3 DNA: TGTGCCAGCAGCTTCCGGTACGAGCAGTACTTC; V gene: TRBV7-2; D gene: NA; J gene: TRBJ2-7; clone size: once
CDR3 protein: CASSLDRGIAFF; CDR3 DNA: TGTGCCAGCAGTTTGGACAGGGGTATAGCTTTCTTT; V gene: TRBV7-2; D gene: TRBD1; J gene: TRBJ1-1; clone size: NA
CDR3 protein: CASSYVNTEAFF; CDR3 DNA: TGTGCCAGCAGCTACGTAAACACTGAAGCTTTCTTT; V gene: TRBV2; D gene: NA; J gene: TRBJ1-1; clone size: NA
CDR3 protein: CASSLWAETGGDKLFF; CDR3 DNA: TGTGCCAGCAGTTTATGGGCCGAGACAGGGGGTGACAAACTGTTTTTT; V gene: TRBV28; D gene: TRBD1; J gene: TRBJ1-4; clone size: NA
CDR3 protein: CASSYGGRAGANVLTF; CDR3 DNA: TGTGCCAGTAGTTACGGCGGGAGGGCTGGGGCCAACGTCCTGACTTTC; V gene: TRBV19; D gene: TRBD2; J gene: TRBJ2-6; clone size: large
CDR3 protein: CASSYLYRTQHGGYTF; CDR3 DNA: TGTGCCAGCAGTTACCTCTACAGGACCCAACATGGTGGCTACACCTTC; V gene: TRBV6-5; D gene: NA; J gene: TRBJ1-2; clone size: once
CDR3 protein: CASSEGAIHQPQHF; CDR3 DNA: TGTGCCAGCAGTGAAGGGGCGATCCATCAGCCCCAGCATTTT; V gene: TRBV6-1; D gene: NA; J gene: TRBJ1-5; clone size: NA
CDR3 protein: CASTNPGEGQVYEQFF; CDR3 DNA: TGTGCCAGCACCAACCCGGGGGAGGGCCAGGTGTATGAGCAGTTCTTC; V gene: TRBV11-1; D gene: TRBD2; J gene: TRBJ2-1; clone size: NA
CDR3 protein: CAIRTQLGNYNEQFF; CDR3 DNA: TGTGCCATCAGAACCCAGCTAGGGAACTACAATGAGCAGTTCTTC; V gene: TRBV10-3; D gene: NA; J gene: TRBJ2-1; clone size: large
CDR3 protein: CASSLTYVGPNAGELFF; CDR3 DNA: TGTGCCAGCAGCTTAACGTATGTTGGCCCCAACGCCGGGGAGCTGTTTTTT; V gene: TRBV7-3; D gene: NA; J gene: TRBJ2-2; clone size: NA
CDR3 protein: CASSTGQINYGYTF; CDR3 DNA: TGCGCCAGCAGCACCGGACAGATTAACTATGGCTACACCTTC; V gene: TRBV5-1; D gene: NA; J gene: TRBJ1-2; clone size: medium-sized
CDR3 protein: CASSEAPGAGNNEQFF; CDR3 DNA: TGTGCCAGCAGTGAAGCGCCAGGGGCCGGTAACAATGAGCAGTTCTTC; V gene: TRBV25-1; D gene: NA; J gene: TRBJ2-1; clone size: NA
CDR3 protein: CASSRDSYEQYF; CDR3 DNA: TGTGCCAGCAGCCGGGACAGCTACGAGCAGTACTTC; V gene: TRBV2; D gene: TRBD1; J gene: TRBJ2-7; clone size: NA
CDR3 protein: CASSSLRTNNEQFF; CDR3 DNA: TGTGCCAGCAGCAGCCTCCGGACTAACAATGAGCAGTTCTTC; V gene: TRBV6-5; D gene: NA; J gene: TRBJ2-1; clone size: NA
CDR3 protein: CASSMGPQDEKLFF; CDR3 DNA: TGTGCCAGTAGTATGGGACCTCAAGATGAAAAACTGTTTTTT; V gene: TRBV19; D gene: NA; J gene: TRBJ1-4; clone size: NA
CDR3 protein: CASSPPGTPYNEQFF; CDR3 DNA: TGTGCCAGCTCGCCCCCCGGGACTCCCTACAATGAGCAGTTCTTC; V gene: TRBV18; D gene: NA; J gene: TRBJ2-1; clone size: NA
CDR3 protein: CASSLLGLANTGELFF; CDR3 DNA: TGTGCCAGCAGCTTATTGGGACTAGCTAACACCGGGGAGCTGTTTTTT; V gene: TRBV7-3; D gene: TRBD2; J gene: TRBJ2-2; clone size: few
CDR3 protein: CASGLVLSGRYEQYF; CDR3 DNA: TGTGCTAGTGGTTTGGTACTGTCAGGGCGGTACGAGCAGTACTTC; V gene: TRBV12-5; D gene: NA; J gene: TRBJ2-7; clone size: NA
CDR3 protein: CASSDGGFLGYEQYF; CDR3 DNA: TGTGCCAGCAGCGACGGGGGATTTCTTGGGTACGAGCAGTACTTC; V gene: TRBV6-2/TRBV6-3; D gene: NA; J gene: TRBJ2-7; clone size: NA
CDR3 protein: CASSVGSTDTQYF; CDR3 DNA: TGTGCCAGCAGCGTAGGATCGACAGATACGCAGTATTTT; V gene: TRBV9; D gene: NA; J gene: TRBJ2-3; clone size: few
CDR3 protein: CASSRGLAGGHTDTQYF; CDR3 DNA: TGTGCCAGCAGCCGGGGACTAGCGGGGGGACACACAGATACGCAGTATTTT; V gene: TRBV11-2; D gene: TRBD2; J gene: TRBJ2-3; clone size: NA
CDR3 protein: CASSSGGRKNIQYF; CDR3 DNA: TGTGCCAGCAGCTCAGGGGGCAGGAAAAACATTCAGTACTTC; V gene: TRBV5-4; D gene: TRBD1; J gene: TRBJ2-4; clone size: NA